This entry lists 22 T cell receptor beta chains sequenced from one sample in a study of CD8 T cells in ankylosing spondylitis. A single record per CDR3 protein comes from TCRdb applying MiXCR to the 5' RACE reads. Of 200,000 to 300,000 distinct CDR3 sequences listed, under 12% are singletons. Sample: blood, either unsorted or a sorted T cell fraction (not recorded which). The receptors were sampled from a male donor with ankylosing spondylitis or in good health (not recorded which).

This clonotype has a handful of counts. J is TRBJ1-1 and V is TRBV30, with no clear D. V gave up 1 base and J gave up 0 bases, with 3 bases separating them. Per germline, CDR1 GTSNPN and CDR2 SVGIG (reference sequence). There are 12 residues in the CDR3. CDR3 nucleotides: TGTGCCTGGAGTGGACTGAACACTGAAGCTTTCTTT. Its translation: CAWSGLNTEAFF. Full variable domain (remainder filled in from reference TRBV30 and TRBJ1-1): SQTIHQWPATLVQPVGSPLSLECTVEGTSNPNLYWYRQAAGRGLQLLFYSVGIGQISSEVPQNLSASRPQDRQFILSSKKLLLSDSGFYLCAWSGLNTEAFFGQGTRLTVV.

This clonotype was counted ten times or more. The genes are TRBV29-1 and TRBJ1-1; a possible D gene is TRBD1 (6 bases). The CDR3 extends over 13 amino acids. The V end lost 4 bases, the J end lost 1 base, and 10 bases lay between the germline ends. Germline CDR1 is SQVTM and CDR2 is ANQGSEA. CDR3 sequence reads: CSVGVGGNTEAFF. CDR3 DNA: TGCAGCGTTGGAGTAGGGGGGAACACTGAAGCTTTCTTT.

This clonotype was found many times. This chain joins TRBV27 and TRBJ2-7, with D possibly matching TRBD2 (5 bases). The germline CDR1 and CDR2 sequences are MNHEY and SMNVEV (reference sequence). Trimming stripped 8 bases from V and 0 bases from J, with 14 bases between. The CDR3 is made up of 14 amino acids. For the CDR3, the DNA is TGTGCCAGCCGAGGAGGCGGTATCTCCTACGAGCAGTACTTC. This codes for CASRGGGISYEQYF.

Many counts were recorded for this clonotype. The CDR3 spells CASSLTGGATNYGYTF. The CDR3 DNA reads as TGTGCCAGCAGTCTCACAGGGGGCGCGACTAACTATGGCTACACCTTC. The chain has TRBV25-1 and TRBJ1-2, with 9 bases lining up with TRBD1. The CDR3 loop spans 16 amino acids. Looked up from germline, CDR1 is MGHDK and CDR2 is SYGVNS. The V segment lost 5 bases and the J segment 0 bases; nucleotides outside the gene matches: 7.

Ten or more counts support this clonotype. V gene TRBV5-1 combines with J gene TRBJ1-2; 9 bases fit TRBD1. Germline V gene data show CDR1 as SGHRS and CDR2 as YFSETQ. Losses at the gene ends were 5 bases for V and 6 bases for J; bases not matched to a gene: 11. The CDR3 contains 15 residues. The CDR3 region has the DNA TGCGCCAGCAGTTACGAATCAGGACAGGGGAATGGCTACACCTTC. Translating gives CASSYESGQGNGYTF.

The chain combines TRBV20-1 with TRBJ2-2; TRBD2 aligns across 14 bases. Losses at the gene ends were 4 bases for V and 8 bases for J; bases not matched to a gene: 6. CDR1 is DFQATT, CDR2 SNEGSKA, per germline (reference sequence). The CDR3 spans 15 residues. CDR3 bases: TGCAGTGCTACGAGGACTAGCGGGAGGACGGGGGAGCTGTTTTTT. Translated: CSATRTSGRTGELFF.

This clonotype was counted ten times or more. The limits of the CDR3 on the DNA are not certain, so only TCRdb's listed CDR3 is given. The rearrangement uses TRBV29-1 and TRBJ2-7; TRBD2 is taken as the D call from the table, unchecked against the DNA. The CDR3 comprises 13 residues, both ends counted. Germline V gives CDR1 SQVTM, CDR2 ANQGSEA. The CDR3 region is CSVVGTFGAEQYF.

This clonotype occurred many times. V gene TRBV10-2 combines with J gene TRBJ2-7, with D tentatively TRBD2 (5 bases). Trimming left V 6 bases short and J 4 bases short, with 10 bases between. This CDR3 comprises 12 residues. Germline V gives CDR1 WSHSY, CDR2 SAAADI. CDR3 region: CASSGGGYEQYF. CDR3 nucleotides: TGCGCCAGCAGCGGTGGCGGGTACGAGCAGTACTTC.

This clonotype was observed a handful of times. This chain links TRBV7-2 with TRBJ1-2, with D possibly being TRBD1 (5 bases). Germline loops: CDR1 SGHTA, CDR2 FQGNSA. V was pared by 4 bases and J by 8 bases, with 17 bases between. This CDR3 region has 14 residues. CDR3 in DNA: TGTGCCAGCAGCTCCCCCGGGGCCTTCCGGGGCTACACCTTC. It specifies CASSSPGAFRGYTF.

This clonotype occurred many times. CDR3 nucleotide sequence: TGTGCCACCAGTGAAATACAGGGGAGGCACGAGCAGTACTTC. Translating it yields CATSEIQGRHEQYF. The chain couples TRBV24-1 to TRBJ2-7; D is perhaps TRBD1 (7 bases). Trimming stripped 4 bases from V and 5 bases from J, with 14 bases between. The CDR3 covers 14 residues. The germline V gene has CDR1 KGHDR and CDR2 SFDVKD.

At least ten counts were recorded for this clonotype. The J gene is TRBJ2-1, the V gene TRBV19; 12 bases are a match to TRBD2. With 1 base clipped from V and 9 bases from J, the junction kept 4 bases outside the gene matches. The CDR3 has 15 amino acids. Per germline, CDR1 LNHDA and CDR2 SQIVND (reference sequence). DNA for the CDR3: TGTGCCAGTAGTATAGGACTAGCGGGAGATAGTGAGCAGTTCTTC. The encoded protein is CASSIGLAGDSEQFF.

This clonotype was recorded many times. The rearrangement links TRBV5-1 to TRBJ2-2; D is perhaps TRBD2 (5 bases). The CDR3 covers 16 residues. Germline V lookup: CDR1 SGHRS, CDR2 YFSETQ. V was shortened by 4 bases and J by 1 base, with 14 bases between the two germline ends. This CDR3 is CASSLHSDLNTGELFF. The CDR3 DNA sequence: TGCGCCAGCAGCCTCCATTCGGACTTGAACACCGGGGAGCTGTTTTTT.

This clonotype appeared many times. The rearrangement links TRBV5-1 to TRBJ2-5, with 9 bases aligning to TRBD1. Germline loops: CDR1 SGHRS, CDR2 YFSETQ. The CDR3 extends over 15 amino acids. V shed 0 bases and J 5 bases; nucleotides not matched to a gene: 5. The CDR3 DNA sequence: TGCGCCAGCAGCTTGGTCACAGGGGGCATGGAGACCCAGTACTTC. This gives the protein CASSLVTGGMETQYF.

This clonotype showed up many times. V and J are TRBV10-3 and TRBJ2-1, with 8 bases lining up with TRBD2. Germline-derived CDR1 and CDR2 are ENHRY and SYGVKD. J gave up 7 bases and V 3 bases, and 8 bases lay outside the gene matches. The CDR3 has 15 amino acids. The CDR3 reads CAISDRLSGANEQFF. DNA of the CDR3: TGTGCCATCAGTGATCGACTTAGCGGGGCTAATGAGCAGTTCTTC.

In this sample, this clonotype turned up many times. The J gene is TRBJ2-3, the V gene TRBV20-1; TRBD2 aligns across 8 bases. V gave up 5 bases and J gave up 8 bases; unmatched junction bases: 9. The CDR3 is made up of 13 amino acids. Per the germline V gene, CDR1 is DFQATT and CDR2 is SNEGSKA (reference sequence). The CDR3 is CSAGGLGLSTQYF. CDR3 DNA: TGCAGTGCTGGGGGACTAGGACTGAGTACGCAGTATTTT.

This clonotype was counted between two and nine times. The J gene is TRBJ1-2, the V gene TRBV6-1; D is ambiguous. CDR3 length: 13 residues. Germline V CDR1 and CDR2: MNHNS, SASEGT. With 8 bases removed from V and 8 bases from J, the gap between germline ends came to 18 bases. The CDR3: CASGVFRAAGYTF. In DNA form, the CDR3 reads TGTGCCAGCGGGGTTTTCCGGGCCGCCGGCTACACCTTC.

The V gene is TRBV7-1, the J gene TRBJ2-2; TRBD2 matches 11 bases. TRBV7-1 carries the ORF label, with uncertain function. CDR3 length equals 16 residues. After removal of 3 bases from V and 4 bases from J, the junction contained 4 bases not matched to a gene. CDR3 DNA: TGTGCCAGCAGCTCCGGGACTAGCGGAGGCACCGGGGAGCTGTTTTTT. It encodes CASSSGTSGGTGELFF.

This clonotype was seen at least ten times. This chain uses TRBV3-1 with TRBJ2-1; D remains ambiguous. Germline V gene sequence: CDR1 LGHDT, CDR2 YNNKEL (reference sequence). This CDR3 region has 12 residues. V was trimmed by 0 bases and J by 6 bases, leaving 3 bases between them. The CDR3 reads CASSQDPNEQFF. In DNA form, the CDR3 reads TGTGCCAGCAGCCAAGATCCCAATGAGCAGTTCTTC.

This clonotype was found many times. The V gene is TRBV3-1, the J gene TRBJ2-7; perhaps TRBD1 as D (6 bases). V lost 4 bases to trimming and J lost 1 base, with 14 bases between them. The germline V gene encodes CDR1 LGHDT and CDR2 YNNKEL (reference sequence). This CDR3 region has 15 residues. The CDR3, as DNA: TGTGCCAGCAGCCCATCAGGGGACCTGTCCTACGAGCAGTACTTC. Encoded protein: CASSPSGDLSYEQYF.

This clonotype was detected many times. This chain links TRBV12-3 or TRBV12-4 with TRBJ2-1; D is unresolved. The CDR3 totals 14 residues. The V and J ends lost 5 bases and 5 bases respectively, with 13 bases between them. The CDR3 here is CASSNGWEHNEQFF. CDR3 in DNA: TGTGCCAGCAGTAACGGGTGGGAACACAATGAGCAGTTCTTC.

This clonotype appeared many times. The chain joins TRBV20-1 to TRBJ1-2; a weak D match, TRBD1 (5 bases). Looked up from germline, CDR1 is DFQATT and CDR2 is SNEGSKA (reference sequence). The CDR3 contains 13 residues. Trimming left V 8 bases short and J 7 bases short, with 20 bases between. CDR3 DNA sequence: TGCAGTTCTTGGGGCAGGCCTGCTGGTGGCTACACCTTC. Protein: CSSWGRPAGGYTF.

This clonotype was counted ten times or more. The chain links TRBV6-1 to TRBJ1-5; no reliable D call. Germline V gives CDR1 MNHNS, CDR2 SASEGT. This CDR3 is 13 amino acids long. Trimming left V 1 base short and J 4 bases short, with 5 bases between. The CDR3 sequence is CASSEGWNQPQHF. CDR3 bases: TGTGCCAGCAGTGAAGGCTGGAATCAGCCCCAGCATTTT.